These 4 T cell receptor beta chains came from one sample sequenced in a study of T cell repertoires in cytomegalovirus infection. Their specific antigens are unknown. TCRdb fed the reads into MiXCR, producing one record per CDR3 protein. Of 550,000 to 700,000 distinct CDR3 sequences in the sample, 40% were seen once. Sequenced here: cultured PBMCs, sampled from culture after CMV antigen stimulation. The receptors here all came from a human donor in good health (CMV status not recorded). Some clones in this sample may be carry-over from other donors' samples.

Regarding this clonotype: Germline and junction disagree at one end, which may indicate a read error. The chain couples TRBV7-2 to TRBJ2-1; possible D gene TRBD2, 6 bases. CDR1 is SGHTA, CDR2 FQGNSA, per germline. There are 13 residues in the CDR3. CDR3 sequence: CASSQWGTGEQVF. The CDR3 DNA follows: TGTGCCAGCAGCCAGTGGGGGACGGGGGAGCAGGTCTTC.

This sequence joins TRBV11-2 and TRBJ2-1, with 8 bases aligning to TRBD2. This CDR3 spans 14 amino acids. V was clipped by 3 bases and J by 5 bases; unmatched bases: 3. Germline CDR1 SGHAT, CDR2 FQNNGV. Here the CDR3 reads CASSFGGADNEQFF. CDR3 nucleotides: TGTGCCAGCAGCTTCGGGGGGGCCGACAATGAGCAGTTCTTC.

The chain employs TRBV7-2 and TRBJ2-5, with D possibly TRBD1 on 6 matching bases. V dropped 1 base and J dropped 2 bases, with 11 bases sitting between them. The germline V gene encodes CDR1 SGHTA and CDR2 FQGNSA. This CDR3 contains 15 residues. CDR3 DNA: TGTGCCAGCAGCTTAGAGGGGGTCAGACAAGAGACCCAGTACTTC. Its protein product is CASSLEGVRQETQYF. Combining the CDR3 with reference TRBV7-2 and TRBJ2-5 gives the whole variable domain GAGVSQSPSNKVTEKGKDVELRCDPISGHTALYWYRQSLGQGLEFLIYFQGNSAPDKSGLPSDRFSAERTGGSVSTLTIQRTQQEDSAVYLCASSLEGVRQETQYFGPGTRLLVL.

The chain uses TRBV2 and TRBJ1-3; 7 bases are a match to TRBD1. Germline values: CDR1 SNHLY, CDR2 FYNNEI. Trimming cost V 2 bases and J 4 bases; bases outside gene matches: 5. The CDR3 extends over 15 amino acids. CDR3 DNA: TGTGCCAGCAGTGAAAGTTCGGGACAGGGAAACACCATATATTTT. It translates to CASSESSGQGNTIYF.